This T cell receptor beta chain was sequenced for a study of long-term antiretroviral therapy in people with HIV. This clone was detected once. Version v3.0 of the immunoSEQ assay ran at survey level. This table comes from immunoSEQ multiplex PCR, and its TCRdb copy is limited to in-frame clones, with some not included. The sample consists of 9,000 to 15,000 clones, roughly 80% of them appearing once. The length of the CDR3 is 15 residues. Germline V gives CDR1 SGDLS, CDR2 YYNGEE. V was clipped by 3 bases and J by 5 bases, with 17 bases between them. This specimen was unsorted PBMCs, taken 0.8 years before starting antiretroviral therapy. This chain joins TRBV9 and TRBJ1-1; the D is unclear. The clonotype originates from a woman aged 40 to 50 with HIV. CDR3 sequence (DNA): TGTGCCAGCAGCGGTCACCTGGGAGTTAGTACTGAAGCTTTCTTT. It codes for CASSGHLGVSTEAFF. Looking up the rest from reference TRBV9 and TRBJ1-1 gives the full variable domain: DSGVTQTPKHLITATGQRVTLRCSPRSGDLSVYWYQQSLDQGLQFLIQYYNGEERAKGNILERFSAQQFPDLHSELNLSSLELGDSALYFCASSGHLGVSTEAFFGQGTRLTVV.